The rows below give T cell receptor beta chains drawn from one sample of a study of blood T cell repertoires in COVID-19. Clones were sequenced by immunoSEQ multiplex PCR, and TCRdb holds only the in-frame ones, with some missing. The data show tens of thousands of clones, around four fifths seen once. Sequenced input: peripheral blood. The receptors derive from a man aged 65 to 85 with acute or convalescent COVID-19. Both conserved end residues are part of each CDR3. The order of the fields is D gene, V gene, J gene, clone size, CDR3 protein, CDR3 DNA. A D gene is named only where the DNA matches it firmly. Expanded clones get a size class; other rows say once, few or many, or leave the size out.

>NA|TRBV3-1/TRBV3-2|TRBJ1-1|NA
CASSQDTTGIAFF
TGTGCCAGCAGCCAAGACACTACAGGGATAGCTTTCTTT
>TRBD1|TRBV5-6|TRBJ1-1|NA
CASSSIRQGRTEAFF
TGTGCCAGCAGCTCCATCAGACAGGGGAGGACTGAAGCTTTCTTT
>NA|TRBV7-3|TRBJ2-1|NA
CASSLIGNEQFF
TGTGCCAGCAGCTTAATCGGCAATGAGCAGTTCTTC
>NA|TRBV5-4|TRBJ2-7|NA
CASSLRSSSYEQYF
TGTGCCAGCAGCCTCAGGTCGAGCTCCTACGAGCAGTACTTC
>NA|TRBV19|TRBJ1-5|many
CASSIDGNRAFGQPQHF
TGTGCCAGTAGTATAGACGGGAACAGGGCATTTGGTCAGCCCCAGCATTTT
>NA|TRBV30|TRBJ1-2|NA
CAWNPGSYGYTF
TGTGCCTGGAACCCGGGGTCCTATGGCTACACCTTC
>NA|TRBV6-1|TRBJ1-5|NA
CASSEAKRGQPQHF
TGTGCCAGCAGTGAAGCCAAAAGGGGGCAGCCCCAGCATTTT
>NA|TRBV6-5|TRBJ1-3|NA
CASSRGGLSKDTIYF
TGTGCCAGCAGTAGGGGGGGCTTAAGTAAGGACACCATATATTTT
>NA|TRBV3-1/TRBV3-2|TRBJ1-2|NA
CASSPAAHRSRGGYTF
TGTGCCAGCAGCCCAGCGGCCCACAGAAGTCGAGGTGGCTACACCTTC
>TRBD2|TRBV3-1/TRBV3-2|TRBJ2-7|NA
CASSPREGIDEQYF
TGTGCCAGCAGCCCCAGGGAGGGCATCGACGAGCAGTACTTC
>NA|TRBV4-2|TRBJ1-1|once
CASSQDGGYTEAFF
TGTGCCAGCAGCCAGGACGGGGGGTACACTGAAGCTTTCTTT
>NA|TRBV7-2|TRBJ2-7|NA
CASSASGFLPYEQYF
TGTGCCAGCAGCGCCTCAGGGTTTCTCCCGTACGAGCAGTACTTC
>TRBD2|TRBV9|TRBJ2-1|NA
CASSVGISGGQYNEQFF
TGTGCCAGCAGCGTAGGAATTAGCGGGGGGCAATACAATGAGCAGTTCTTC
>TRBD2|TRBV7-2|TRBJ2-1|few
CASRRTSGSYNEQFF
TGTGCCAGCAGACGTACTAGCGGCTCCTACAATGAGCAGTTCTTC
>NA|TRBV5-4|TRBJ2-5|NA
CASSLRTVQETQYF
TGTGCCAGCAGCCTGAGGACAGTACAAGAGACCCAGTACTTC
>NA|TRBV6-4|TRBJ1-5|NA
CASRGGQPQHF
TGTGCCAGCAGGGGAGGTCAGCCCCAGCATTTT
>NA|TRBV5-6|TRBJ2-1|NA
CASTLFGGRGPSYNEQFF
TGTGCCAGCACCCTATTTGGGGGGAGAGGCCCCTCCTACAATGAGCAGTTCTTC